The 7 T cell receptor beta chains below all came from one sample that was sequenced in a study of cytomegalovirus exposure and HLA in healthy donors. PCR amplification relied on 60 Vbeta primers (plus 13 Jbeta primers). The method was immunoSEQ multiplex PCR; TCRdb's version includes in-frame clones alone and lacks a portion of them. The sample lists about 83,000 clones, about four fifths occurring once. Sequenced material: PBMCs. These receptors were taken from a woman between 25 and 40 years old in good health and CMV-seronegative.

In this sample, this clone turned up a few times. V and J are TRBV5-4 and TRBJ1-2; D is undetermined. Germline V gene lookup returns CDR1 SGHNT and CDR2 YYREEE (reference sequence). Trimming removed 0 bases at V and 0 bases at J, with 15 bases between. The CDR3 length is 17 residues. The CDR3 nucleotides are TGTGCCAGCAGCTTGGGGCATTCTGAAGTATCTAACTATGGCTACACCTTC. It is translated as CASSLGHSEVSNYGYTF.

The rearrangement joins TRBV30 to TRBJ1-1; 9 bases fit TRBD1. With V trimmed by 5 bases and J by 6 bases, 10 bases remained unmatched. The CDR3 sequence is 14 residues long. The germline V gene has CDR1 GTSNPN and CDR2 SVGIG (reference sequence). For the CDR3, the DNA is TGTGCCTGGGGCGACAGGGGGGGATTTTCTGAAGCTTTCTTT. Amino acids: CAWGDRGGFSEAFF.

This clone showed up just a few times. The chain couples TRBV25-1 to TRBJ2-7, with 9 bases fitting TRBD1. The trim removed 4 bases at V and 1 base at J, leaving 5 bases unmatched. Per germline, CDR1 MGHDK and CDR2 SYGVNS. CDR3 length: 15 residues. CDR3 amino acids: CASSVTTGGSYEQYF. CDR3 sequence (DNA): TGTGCCAGCAGTGTAACGACAGGGGGATCCTACGAGCAGTACTTC.

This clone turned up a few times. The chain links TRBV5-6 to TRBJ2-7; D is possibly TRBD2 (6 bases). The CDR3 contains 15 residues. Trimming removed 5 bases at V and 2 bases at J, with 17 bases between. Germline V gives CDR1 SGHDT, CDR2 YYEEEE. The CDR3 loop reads CASSYTGTPTYEQYF. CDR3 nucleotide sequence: TGTGCCAGCAGTTACACCGGGACTCCTACCTACGAGCAGTACTTC.

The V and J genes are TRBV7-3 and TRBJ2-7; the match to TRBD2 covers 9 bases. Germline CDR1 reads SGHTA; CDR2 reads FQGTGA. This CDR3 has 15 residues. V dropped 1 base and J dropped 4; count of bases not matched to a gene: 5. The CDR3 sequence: CASSLMREGRYEQYF. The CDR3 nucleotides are TGTGCCAGCAGCTTAATGCGGGAGGGCCGATACGAGCAGTACTTC.

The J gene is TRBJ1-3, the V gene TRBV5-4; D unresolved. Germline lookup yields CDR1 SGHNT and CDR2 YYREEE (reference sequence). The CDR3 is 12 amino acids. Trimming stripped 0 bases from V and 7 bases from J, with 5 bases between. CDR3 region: CASSLDGNTIYF. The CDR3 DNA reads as TGTGCCAGCAGCTTGGACGGGAACACCATATATTTT.

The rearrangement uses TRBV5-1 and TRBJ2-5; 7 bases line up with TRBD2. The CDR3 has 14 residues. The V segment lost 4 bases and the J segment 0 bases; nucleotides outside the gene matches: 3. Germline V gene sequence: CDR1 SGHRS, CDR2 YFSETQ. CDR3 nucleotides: TGCGCCAGCAGCATCGGGACTAACCAAGAGACCCAGTACTTC. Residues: CASSIGTNQETQYF. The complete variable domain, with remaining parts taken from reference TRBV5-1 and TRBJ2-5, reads KAGVTQTPRYLIKTRGQQVTLSCSPISGHRSVSWYQQTPGQGLQFLFEYFSETQRNKGNFPGRFSGRQFSNSRSEMNVSTLELGDSALYLCASSIGTNQETQYFGPGTRLLVL.